The 16 T cell receptor beta chains below were found in one sample sequenced in a study of CD4 T cells in relation to SARS-CoV-2 and coronaviruses. Measured with immunoSEQ multiplex PCR; TCRdb has only the in-frame clones, and not every one. In the table there are about 23,000 clones, 76% of which are singletons. CD4+ T cells from unexposed donors were obtained before the COVID-19 pandemic (2011-2018). CD4+ T cells were isolated from the cells after around 10 days of culture. The antigens of these receptors remain unknown. The sequencing input was CD4+ T cells from PBMCs, cultured in vitro. The receptors shown here come from a human donor in good health.

The DNA of the CDR3 is TGCGCCAGCAGTGAAGGGGCCCAACATACGCAGTATTTT. This codes for CASSEGAQHTQYF. The chain links TRBV10-1 to TRBJ2-3; D is possibly TRBD1 (5 bases). There are 13 residues in the CDR3. Per the germline V gene, CDR1 is WNHNN and CDR2 is SYGVQD (reference sequence). Trimming shortened V by 3 bases and J by 7 bases, and 11 bases separated the two germline ends.

The DNA of the CDR3 is TGTGCCAGCAGTAGGGCTGGACCATATGGCTACACCTTC. Translation gives CASSRAGPYGYTF. This chain joins TRBV27 and TRBJ1-2, with D hard to call. Trimming shortened V by 5 bases and J by 5 bases, and 12 bases separated the two germline ends. The V gene's germline CDR1 is MNHEY and CDR2 SMNVEV (reference sequence). The CDR3 is made up of 13 amino acids.

The chain couples TRBV6-2 or TRBV6-3 to TRBJ2-4; maybe TRBD2 (5 bases). Trimming removed 5 bases at V and 0 bases at J, with 11 bases between. The CDR3 contains 15 residues. CDR1 is MNHEY, CDR2 SVGEGT, per germline. CDR3 coding DNA: TGTGCCAGCAGTCCCGGACTGCGAGCCAAAAACATTCAGTACTTC. It encodes CASSPGLRAKNIQYF.

This clone occurred a few times. The gene calls are TRBV7-8 and TRBJ2-1; D possibly corresponds to TRBD1 (6 bases). Per the germline V gene, CDR1 is SGHVS and CDR2 is FQNEAQ. V gave up 5 bases and J gave up 6 bases, with 14 bases separating them. The CDR3 has 14 residues. CDR3: CASSVGGLSNEQFF. In DNA, the CDR3 is TGTGCCAGCAGCGTAGGGGGTCTTTCCAATGAGCAGTTCTTC.

The chain is built from TRBV30 and TRBJ2-5; no clear D gene. Trimming pared 2 bases from V and 5 bases from J, leaving 9 bases between. Germline V lookup: CDR1 GTSNPN, CDR2 SVGIG (reference sequence). CDR3 length: 12 amino acids. The CDR3 loop reads CAWSPLGETQYF. The CDR3 nucleotides are TGTGCCTGGAGTCCCCTAGGGGAGACCCAGTACTTC.

The rearrangement links TRBV9 to TRBJ2-2; tentative D call: TRBD2 (6 bases). The CDR3 loop spans 16 amino acids. Germline-derived CDR1 and CDR2 are SGDLS and YYNGEE. Trimming stripped 3 bases from V and 2 bases from J, with 14 bases between. The CDR3 sequence is CASSARDSGNTGELFF. In DNA form, the CDR3 reads TGTGCCAGCAGCGCACGGGATAGCGGCAACACCGGGGAGCTGTTTTTT.

This chain connects TRBV24-1 to TRBJ1-1; unclear D gene. This CDR3 is 13 amino acids long. The germline V and J ends were trimmed by 7 bases and 4 bases, with 12 bases remaining between them. Per germline, CDR1 KGHDR and CDR2 SFDVKD. The CDR3 bases are TGTGCCACCAGAGACCTCGTGAGCACTGAAGCTTTCTTT. Its translation: CATRDLVSTEAFF.

The J gene is TRBJ1-5, the V gene TRBV6-1; D not certain. Trimming removed 1 base from V and 7 bases from J, with 11 bases in between. This CDR3 spans 14 amino acids. From germline, CDR1 is MNHNS and CDR2 SASEGT. The CDR3 region has the DNA TGTGCCAGCAGTGAAGATGGTAGTTGGCAGCCCCAGCATTTT. Its protein is CASSEDGSWQPQHF.

This clone has more than one count but fewer than ten. This sequence joins TRBV6-1 and TRBJ2-7; D possibly corresponds to TRBD1 (5 bases). CDR1 is MNHNS and CDR2 is SASEGT in the germline V gene. The CDR3 is made up of 15 amino acids. Trimming shortened V by 3 bases and J by 4 bases, and 16 bases separated the two germline ends. The CDR3 spells CASSDRSRTRYEQYF. CDR3 coding DNA: TGTGCCAGCAGTGACCGTTCACGGACACGATACGAGCAGTACTTC.

The gene calls are TRBV4-2 and TRBJ2-3, with 10 bases fitting TRBD2. There are 16 residues in the CDR3. The V and J ends lost 0 bases and 7 bases, in that order; junction bases with no gene match: 7. Germline lookup yields CDR1 LGHNA and CDR2 YNFKEQ. Written as DNA, the CDR3 is TGTGCCAGCAGCCAAGAAGGGCTAGCGGGAGAATATACGCAGTATTTT. The encoded protein is CASSQEGLAGEYTQYF.

V gene TRBV5-8 combines with J gene TRBJ1-4; possibly TRBD1 for D (6 bases). CDR1 and CDR2 from the germline V gene are SGHTS and YDEGEE. Trimming removed 2 bases from V and 7 bases from J, with 18 bases in between. The CDR3 has 16 amino acids. The CDR3 DNA is TGTGCCAGCAGCTTACTAACCAGGACAGCAACTGAAAAACTGTTTTTT. Protein: CASSLLTRTATEKLFF.

The chain carries TRBV6-5 and TRBJ2-1; no clear D. In germline, CDR1 is MNHEY, CDR2 SVGAGI. The CDR3 loop spans 15 amino acids. V was trimmed by 5 bases and J by 7 bases, leaving 18 bases between them. The CDR3 coding sequence is TGTGCCAGCAGTCTCTTGCCCGGATTGGGGAATGAGCAGTTCTTC. Translated, it gives CASSLLPGLGNEQFF.

Only one count was recorded for this clone. V is TRBV9 and J is TRBJ2-5; 13 nucleotides agree with TRBD2. Germline CDR1 SGDLS, CDR2 YYNGEE. This CDR3 spans 15 amino acids. The ends lost 4 bases at V and 5 bases at J; junction bases unmatched: 5. Here the CDR3 DNA reads TGTGCCAGCAGCACCGGGACTAGCGGGACGGAGACCCAGTACTTC. It translates to CASSTGTSGTETQYF.

V gene TRBV6-5 combines with J gene TRBJ1-2; 10 bases agree with TRBD1. CDR3 length: 16 residues. Germline trimming cut 0 bases from V and 7 bases from J; bases unmatched to any gene: 8. CDR1 MNHEY and CDR2 SVGAGI come from the germline V gene. The chain's CDR3 is CASSYSSGTGDGGYTF. The DNA of the CDR3 is TGTGCCAGCAGTTACTCTAGCGGGACAGGGGATGGTGGCTACACCTTC.

The V gene is TRBV6-4, the J gene TRBJ2-1, with D possibly being TRBD2 (5 bases). V lost 2 bases, J lost 6 bases, and 11 bases lay in between. The CDR3 is made up of 14 amino acids. Germline CDR1 MRHNA, CDR2 SNTAGT. This CDR3 is CASSDTGVSNEQFF. DNA of the CDR3: TGTGCCAGCAGTGACACCGGGGTATCCAATGAGCAGTTCTTC.

The chain combines TRBV19 with TRBJ1-3; D possibly corresponds to TRBD1 (5 bases). The CDR3 is made up of 15 amino acids. With 4 bases removed from V and 2 bases from J, the gap between germline ends came to 12 bases. Germline CDR1 and CDR2: LNHDA and SQIVND (reference sequence). The CDR3 spells CASSTQGNAGNTIYF. The CDR3 nucleotides read TGTGCCAGTAGTACCCAGGGAAACGCTGGAAACACCATATATTTT.